A single sample gave rise to the 6 T cell receptor beta chains below, sequenced in a study of blood T cell repertoires in COVID-19. Assay used: immunoSEQ multiplex PCR; TCRdb lists only in-frame clones, some missing. The sample has some 40,000 clones, 87% seen once; the top ten hold around 20%. Sequenced sample: peripheral blood. Receptors originate from a man in his 60s with acute or convalescent COVID-19.

This clone was seen a single time. CDR3: CASSLTAGGNSPLHF. The CDR3 bases are TGTGCCAGCAGCCTTACAGCAGGGGGTAATTCACCCCTCCACTTT. This chain uses TRBV11-3 with TRBJ1-6, with TRBD1 identical over 7 bases. CDR3 length: 15 amino acids. Germline CDR1 and CDR2: SGHNT and YENEEA. With 5 bases clipped from V and 6 bases from J, the junction kept 7 bases outside the gene matches.

J is TRBJ2-3 and V is TRBV28; 8 nucleotides line up with TRBD2. The J segment lost 0 bases and the V segment lost 10 bases, leaving 15 bases of the junction unmatched. CDR3 length: 17 amino acids. Germline V gene data show CDR1 as MDHEN and CDR2 as SYDVKM. In DNA, the CDR3 is TGTGCCACCGCGAGTAGCGGGATGGGAATAAGCACAGATACGCAGTATTTT. Translating gives CATASSGMGISTDTQYF.

The rearrangement uses TRBV6-5 and TRBJ2-2, with D possibly TRBD2 on 5 matching bases. The V gene lost 5 bases and the J gene lost 1 base, with 11 bases spanning the gap. The CDR3 is 15 residues long. Germline loops: CDR1 MNHEY, CDR2 SVGAGI. In nucleotides, the CDR3 is TGTGCCAGCAGTCCCTCGGCGGGGAACACCGGGGAGCTGTTTTTT. Protein product: CASSPSAGNTGELFF.

The CDR3 sequence is CASSFGTGLIDYGYTF. CDR3 sequence (DNA): TGTGCCAGCAGCTTCGGGACAGGCCTAATAGACTATGGCTACACCTTC. The chain is built from TRBV5-6 and TRBJ1-2, with TRBD1 identical over 8 bases. The CDR3 length is 16 residues. CDR1 and CDR2 from the germline V gene are SGHDT and YYEEEE. After removal of 2 bases from V and 3 bases from J, the junction contained 9 bases not matched to a gene.

This rearrangement joins TRBV6-5 to TRBJ2-7; 8 bases are a match to TRBD1. V gave up 5 bases and J gave up 5 bases; unmatched junction bases: 8. Looked up from germline, CDR1 is MNHEY and CDR2 is SVGAGI. This CDR3 is 14 amino acids long. The CDR3 protein is CASSRGQEGDEQYF. DNA of the CDR3: TGTGCCAGCAGTCGGGGACAGGAGGGGGACGAGCAGTACTTC.

V gene TRBV5-1 combines with J gene TRBJ1-1, with D maybe TRBD1 (6 bases). Trimming left V 0 bases short and J 9 bases short, with 18 bases between. Germline lookup yields CDR1 SGHRS and CDR2 YFSETQ. This CDR3 has 15 residues. The CDR3: CASSLDGGALGKAFF. The CDR3 bases are TGCGCCAGCAGCTTGGATGGGGGGGCGCTTGGTAAAGCTTTCTTT.